This entry lists 4 T cell receptor beta chains sequenced from one sample in a study of OX40 agonist ivuxolimab in advanced cancers. Sequencing used immunoSEQ multiplex PCR; TCRdb keeps in-frame clones, though not all of them. In the table there are tens of thousands of clones, about 87% of which are singletons. The sample consisted of CD4+ or CD8+ T cells sorted from blood, taken in a trial of the OX40 agonist ivuxolimab. All receptors come from an adult with an advanced solid tumor such as melanoma, head and neck, liver or kidney cancer.

A single count supports this clone. V and J are TRBV5-6 and TRBJ2-5; 8 bases agree with TRBD1. CDR3 length: 14 residues. The germline CDR1 and CDR2 sequences are SGHDT and YYEEEE. The V segment lost 4 bases and the J segment 5 bases; nucleotides outside the gene matches: 7. The CDR3 nucleotides read TGTGCCAGCAGCCGACAGGGGTTTGGGGAGACCCAGTACTTC. As protein: CASSRQGFGETQYF.

The chain combines TRBV10-3 with TRBJ2-1; TRBD2 agrees at 8 bases. This CDR3 comprises 12 residues. With V trimmed by 4 bases and J by 9 bases, 2 bases remained unmatched. CDR1 is ENHRY and CDR2 is SYGVKD in the germline V gene. The DNA of the CDR3 is TGTGCCATCAGTGGACTAGCGAGTGAGCAGTTCTTC. Translated, it gives CAISGLASEQFF.

The rearrangement uses TRBV19 and TRBJ1-5, with a weak D call TRBD1 (5 bases). CDR3 length: 15 residues. The V and J ends lost 5 bases and 0 bases respectively, with 11 bases between them. Germline assignment: CDR1 LNHDA and CDR2 SQIVND (reference sequence). The CDR3 DNA sequence: TGTGCCAGTAGTTTAGGACACAATAGCAATCAGCCCCAGCATTTT. It is translated as CASSLGHNSNQPQHF.

The rearrangement links TRBV9 to TRBJ2-3; possibly TRBD1 for D (6 bases). Trimming stripped 4 bases from V and 1 base from J, with 13 bases between. CDR3 length: 15 residues. Per germline, CDR1 SGDLS and CDR2 YYNGEE. The CDR3 protein is CASSPRGFGTDTQYF. The DNA of the CDR3 is TGTGCCAGCAGCCCCAGGGGATTCGGCACAGATACGCAGTATTTT.